The 10 T cell receptor beta chains below were found in one sample sequenced in a study of T cells in localized non-small cell lung cancer. Produced via immunoSEQ multiplex PCR; TCRdb's table is partial and in-frame only. Seen here are 50,000 to 65,000 clones, 81% observed once, and the top ten hold roughly 4.8%. Sequencing used PBMCs, obtained before any cancer treatment. The receptors were sampled from a man aged 35 to 69 with stage II lung adenocarcinoma.

The chain employs TRBV6-5 and TRBJ1-1, with TRBD1 identical over 11 bases. J gave up 10 bases and V 4 bases, and 8 bases lay outside the gene matches. The germline CDR1 and CDR2 sequences are MNHEY and SVGAGI. CDR3 length equals 14 residues. The CDR3 sequence is CASSFTGQGARAFF. The CDR3, as DNA: TGTGCCAGCAGTTTTACCGGACAGGGGGCGCGAGCTTTCTTT.

The CDR3 loop reads CASSLTGGTEGTQYF. The CDR3 DNA reads as TGCGCCAGCAGCTTAACAGGGGGCACCGAAGGGACCCAGTACTTC. The rearrangement links TRBV5-1 to TRBJ2-5, with 9 bases that match TRBD1. After removal of 2 bases from V and 7 bases from J, the junction contained 9 bases not matched to a gene. The CDR3 has 15 amino acids. Germline V gives CDR1 SGHRS, CDR2 YFSETQ.

V usage is TRBV5-1 and J usage is TRBJ2-3; no definite D call. V gave up 3 bases and J gave up 3 bases, with 14 bases separating them. CDR1 and CDR2 from the germline V gene are SGHRS and YFSETQ. The CDR3 contains 15 residues. The CDR3 reads CASSSGWGRTDTQYF. The DNA of the CDR3 is TGCGCCAGCAGCTCTGGTTGGGGAAGGACAGATACGCAGTATTTT. Full variable domain (missing parts from reference TRBV5-1 and TRBJ2-3): KAGVTQTPRYLIKTRGQQVTLSCSPISGHRSVSWYQQTPGQGLQFLFEYFSETQRNKGNFPGRFSGRQFSNSRSEMNVSTLELGDSALYLCASSSGWGRTDTQYFGPGTRLTVL.

As DNA, the CDR3 is TGTGCCAGCAGGTCGACAGGGTTCTATGGCTACACCTTC. This codes for CASRSTGFYGYTF. The V gene is TRBV6-6, the J gene TRBJ1-2; 7 bases map to TRBD1. Germline V gene sequence: CDR1 MNHNY, CDR2 SVGAGI (reference sequence). This CDR3 spans 13 amino acids. V shed 6 bases and J 4 bases; nucleotides not matched to a gene: 5.

The chain recombines TRBV2 with TRBJ2-7; maybe TRBD2 (5 bases). V lost 2 bases and J 2 bases, leaving 13 bases between the germline ends. The germline CDR1 and CDR2 sequences are SNHLY and FYNNEI. The CDR3 has 15 residues. This CDR3 reads CASSERVALTYEQYF. Here the CDR3 DNA reads TGTGCCAGCAGTGAACGGGTAGCGTTAACCTACGAGCAGTACTTC.

CDR3 coding DNA: TGTGCCTGGAGCATTTCCTCTGGAAACACCATATATTTT. Its translation: CAWSISSGNTIYF. The V gene is TRBV30, the J gene TRBJ1-3; D ambiguous. The CDR3 length is 13 residues. Trimming cost V 3 bases and J 0 bases, with 6 bases left between them. CDR1 and CDR2 (germline): GTSNPN, SVGIG (reference sequence).

The chain has TRBV5-4 and TRBJ2-1; D unclear. CDR1 is SGHNT, CDR2 YYREEE, per germline (reference sequence). V gave up 4 bases and J gave up 7 bases, with 15 bases separating them. The CDR3 spans 14 residues. The CDR3 nucleotides are TGTGCCAGCAGCCCCGCCGGGCCATCGAATGAGCAGTTCTTC. The encoded protein is CASSPAGPSNEQFF. Complete variable domain (other parts from reference TRBV5-4 and TRBJ2-1): ETGVTQSPTHLIKTRGQQVTLRCSSQSGHNTVSWYQQALGQGPQFIFQYYREEENGRGNFPPRFSGLQFPNYSSELNVNALELDDSALYLCASSPAGPSNEQFFGPGTRLTVL.

V is TRBV4-1 and J is TRBJ2-2; TRBD1 might be the D (6 bases). The germline V and J ends were trimmed by 1 base and 1 base, with 7 bases remaining between them. CDR1 is MGHRA and CDR2 is YSYEKL in the germline V gene. The CDR3 contains 15 residues. This CDR3 is CASSQGQVNTGELFF. In nucleotides, the CDR3 is TGCGCCAGCAGCCAAGGACAGGTGAACACCGGGGAGCTGTTTTTT.

The chain couples TRBV7-9 to TRBJ2-7; D remains unclear. V was shortened by 0 bases and J by 2 bases, with 8 bases between the two germline ends. Germline V lookup: CDR1 SEHNR, CDR2 FQNEAQ (reference sequence). The CDR3 length is 14 residues. CDR3 sequence reads: CASSLAIGPYEQYF. The CDR3 DNA reads as TGTGCCAGCAGCTTAGCTATTGGTCCCTACGAGCAGTACTTC. The full variable domain, in which reference TRBV7-9 and TRBJ2-7 provide the parts outside the CDR3, is DTGVSQNPRHKITKRGQNVTFRCDPISEHNRLYWYRQTLGQGPEFLTYFQNEAQLEKSRLLSDRFSAERPKGSFSTLEIQRTEQGDSAMYLCASSLAIGPYEQYFGPGTRLTVT.

The chain recombines TRBV10-3 with TRBJ2-3; weak D call: TRBD1 (6 bases). In germline, CDR1 is ENHRY, CDR2 SYGVKD. Trimming pared 0 bases from V and 1 base from J, leaving 14 bases between. The CDR3 spans 17 residues. CDR3 loop: CAISESILGAGTDTQYF. CDR3 nucleotide sequence: TGTGCCATCAGTGAGTCAATTCTGGGGGCCGGCACAGATACGCAGTATTTT.